The clone carrying this T cell receptor beta chain appeared a few times. Its antigen is not known. The libraries were made with immunoSEQ version 4 in survey mode. Assay: immunoSEQ multiplex PCR; the TCRdb copy retains only in-frame clones and omits some. The sample has 25,000 to 30,000 clones, around 73% seen once. Trimming took 2 bases from V and 5 from J, leaving 15 bases between them. The CDR3 totals 16 residues. Germline CDR1 is KGHSH and CDR2 is LQKENI. Cells were stimulated with CMV-infected fibroblast lysates at roughly 10 ug/mL. Sorted nonresponding memory CD4+ T cells were CD40L-negative, CD69-negative, CD45RO-high. Donors had CD4+ T cell counts above 400 cells/uL and were CMV-seropositive. PBMCs were depleted of CD8+ T cells before stimulation. This record belongs to a study of persistence of HIV-infected CD4 T cells. Across the study: Donors were ART-treated; their CMV- and Gag-responding CD4+ T cells were isolated.

The sequencing used CD4+ T cells sorted from PBMCs after 18-hour stimulation, collected from a patient who received antiretroviral therapy. The chain links TRBV18 to TRBJ2-2; D might be TRBD1 (5 bases). The receptor comes from an adult woman with HIV who was CMV-seropositive. The CDR3 reads CASSPEAGILTGELFF. DNA for the CDR3: TGTGCCAGCTCACCAGAGGCAGGGATCCTTACCGGGGAGCTGTTTTTT.